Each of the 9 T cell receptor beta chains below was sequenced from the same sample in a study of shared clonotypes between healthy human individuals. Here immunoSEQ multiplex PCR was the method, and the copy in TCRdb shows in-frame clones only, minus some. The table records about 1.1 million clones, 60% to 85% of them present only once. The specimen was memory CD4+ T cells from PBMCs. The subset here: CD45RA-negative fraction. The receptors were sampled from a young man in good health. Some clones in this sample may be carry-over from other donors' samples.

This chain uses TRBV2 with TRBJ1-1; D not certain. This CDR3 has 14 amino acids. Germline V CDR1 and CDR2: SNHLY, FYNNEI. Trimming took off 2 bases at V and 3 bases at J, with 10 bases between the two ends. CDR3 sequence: CASSERAVYTEAFF. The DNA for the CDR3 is TGTGCCAGCAGTGAACGGGCAGTATACACTGAAGCTTTCTTT.

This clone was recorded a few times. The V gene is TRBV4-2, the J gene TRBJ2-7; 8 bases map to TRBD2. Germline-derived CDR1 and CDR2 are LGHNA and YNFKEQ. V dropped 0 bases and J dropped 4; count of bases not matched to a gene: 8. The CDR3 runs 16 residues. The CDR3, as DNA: TGTGCCAGCAGCCAAGATGGGGCGGGAGGAATTTACGAGCAGTACTTC. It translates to CASSQDGAGGIYEQYF.

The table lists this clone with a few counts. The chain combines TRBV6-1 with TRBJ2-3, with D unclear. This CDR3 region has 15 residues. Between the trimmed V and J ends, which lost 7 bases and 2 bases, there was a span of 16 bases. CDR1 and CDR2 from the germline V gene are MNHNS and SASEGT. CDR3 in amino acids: CASKFGRPLTDTQYF. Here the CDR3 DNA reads TGTGCCAGCAAATTTGGACGGCCGCTCACAGATACGCAGTATTTT.

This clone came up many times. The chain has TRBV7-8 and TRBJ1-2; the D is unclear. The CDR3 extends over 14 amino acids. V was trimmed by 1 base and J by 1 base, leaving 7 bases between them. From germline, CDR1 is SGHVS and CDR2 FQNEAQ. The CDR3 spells CASSLDSFNYGYTF. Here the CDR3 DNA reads TGTGCCAGCAGCTTAGACAGCTTTAACTATGGCTACACCTTC.

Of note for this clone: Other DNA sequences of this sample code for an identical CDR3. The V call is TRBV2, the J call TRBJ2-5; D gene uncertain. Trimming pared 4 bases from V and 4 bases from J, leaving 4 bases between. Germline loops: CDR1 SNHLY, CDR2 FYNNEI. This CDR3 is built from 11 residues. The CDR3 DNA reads TGTGCCAGCAGTGGAGGAGAGACCCAGTACTTC. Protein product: CASSGGETQYF. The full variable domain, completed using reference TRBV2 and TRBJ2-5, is EPEVTQTPSHQVTQMGQEVILRCVPISNHLYFYWYRQILGQKVEFLVSFYNNEISEKSEIFDDQFSVERPDGSNFTLKIRSTKLEDSAMYFCASSGGETQYFGPGTRLLVL.

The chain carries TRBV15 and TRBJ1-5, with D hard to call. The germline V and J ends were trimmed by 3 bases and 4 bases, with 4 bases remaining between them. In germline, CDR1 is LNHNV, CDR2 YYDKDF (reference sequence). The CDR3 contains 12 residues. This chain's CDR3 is CATSSSNQPQHF. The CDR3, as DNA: TGTGCCACCAGCAGTTCGAATCAGCCCCAGCATTTT.

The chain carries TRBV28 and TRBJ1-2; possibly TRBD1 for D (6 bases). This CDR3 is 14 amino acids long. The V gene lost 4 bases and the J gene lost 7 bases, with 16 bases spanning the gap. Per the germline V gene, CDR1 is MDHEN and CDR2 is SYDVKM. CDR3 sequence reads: CASSSGAFRLGYTF. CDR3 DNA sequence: TGTGCCAGCAGTTCAGGGGCCTTTCGTCTTGGCTACACCTTC.

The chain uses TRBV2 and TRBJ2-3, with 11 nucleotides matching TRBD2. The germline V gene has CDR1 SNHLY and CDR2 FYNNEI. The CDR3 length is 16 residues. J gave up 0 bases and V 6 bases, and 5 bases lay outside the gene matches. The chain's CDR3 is CASRETSGRSTDTQYF. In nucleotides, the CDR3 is TGTGCCAGCAGGGAAACTAGCGGGAGAAGCACAGATACGCAGTATTTT.

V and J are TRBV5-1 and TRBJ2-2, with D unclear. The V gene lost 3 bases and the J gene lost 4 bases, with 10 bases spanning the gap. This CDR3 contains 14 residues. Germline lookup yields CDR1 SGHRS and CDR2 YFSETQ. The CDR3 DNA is TGCGCCAGCAGCTCTATTCTTGGCACCGGGGAGCTGTTTTTT. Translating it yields CASSSILGTGELFF.